This T cell receptor beta chain was captured in a study of untreated major depressive disorder. Produced via immunoSEQ multiplex PCR; TCRdb's table is partial and in-frame only. The sample carries 20,000 or so clones, more than 85% recorded once. General study findings and limits: Only three preselected Vbeta families were compared in sequencing. CD4+ T cells from depressed patients used TRBV05-01 (Vbeta 5.1) more often than controls.

J lost 4 bases, V lost 6 bases, and 10 bases had no gene match. This CDR3 region has 17 residues. Germline lookup yields CDR1 SNHLY and CDR2 FYNNEI. Details on this clone: Its antigen is as yet unknown.

Source material: CD4+ T cells from PBMCs. This sequence was found in a woman aged 35 to 49 with major depressive disorder. The J gene is TRBJ2-6, the V gene TRBV2; TRBD1 matches at 9 bases. The CDR3: CASSGPGQGSGANVLTF. The CDR3 nucleotides read TGTGCCAGCAGCGGACCGGGACAGGGATCCGGGGCCAACGTCCTGACTTTC.